The clone carrying this T cell receptor (beta chain) was picked up many times. Antigen specificity is unknown. TCRdb passed the 5' RACE reads through MiXCR, listing each CDR3 protein once. The table has 300,000 to 400,000 distinct CDR3 sequences, 10% to 15% seen once. This sample was included in a study of T-cell memory formation after mild COVID-19. Germline loops: CDR1 MGHDK, CDR2 SYGVNS. V lost 1 base and J 0 bases, leaving 4 bases between the germline ends. The CDR3 covers 14 residues. Study results and caveats: Shrinking CD4+ clones resided mostly in CM and EM, and CD8+ ones in EMRA. Whereas later expanders leaned CD4+, clones contracting day 15 to 85 showed a balanced CD4/CD8 makeup.

The sequence derives from a man between 18 and 35 years old who had mild COVID-19 (a few samples of this study predate the infection). Cell type and time point are not known. Sequencing input: PBMCs or a T cell subset sorted from them (not recorded which). This chain uses TRBV25-1 with TRBJ1-3, with unresolved D. The CDR3 coding sequence is TGTGCCAGCAGTGAATGGATCTCTGGAAACACCATATATTTT. It encodes CASSEWISGNTIYF.